A selection of T cell receptor delta chains follows, all from one sample in a study of gamma-delta T cells after stem cell transplantation. TCRdb reran clone calling via CATT on the RT-PCR reads. This table has 10,000 to 13,000 delta-chain clones, less than 50% appearing once. Sequenced sample: gamma-delta T cells. These receptors came from a human donor. It is not recorded whose cells these are; they may come from a transplant donor. Each CDR3 is given with its conserved first and last residue. The D gene is left open where the match is weak. The size field is filled for only some rows; it gives once, few, many or a size class.

>-|TRDJ1|TRDV1|17|-
TGTGCTCTTGGGGGGAGTTCCTTGTCGGGTGGTACCGATAAACTCATCTTT
CALGGSSLSGGTDKLIF
>few|TRDJ1|TRDV3|14|-
TGTGCCTTCCGAATTTCCTCTGTCACCGATAAACTCATCTTT
CAFRISSVTDKLIF
>-|TRDJ3|TRDV2|17|TRDD3
TGTGCCTGTGACACTACTGGGGGATCCTGGGACACCCGACAGATGTTTTTC
CACDTTGGSWDTRQMFF
>few|TRDJ1|TRDV1|22|-
TGTGCTCTTGGGAACCAGGCCTTCCTACGATATTGGGGATACTGGGGGGCCGATAAACTCATCTTT
CALGNQAFLRYWGYWGADKLIF
>few|TRDJ1|TRDV1|20|-
TGTGCTCTTGGGGAAAGCCCTCCGCCTCGAATTACGCTTTACACCGATAAACTCATCTTT
CALGESPPPRITLYTDKLIF
>-|TRDJ1|TRDV1|20|-
TGTGCTCTTGGGATAACGGTAATCCCCCCGTACTGGGCCCCTACCGATAAACTCATCTTT
CALGITVIPPYWAPTDKLIF
>few|TRDJ1|TRDV1|21|TRDD3
TGTGCTCTGCTCCGTTCCCCTACCGGGGAGTGGGGGATACCCTCGACCGATAAACTCATCTTT
CALLRSPTGEWGIPSTDKLIF
>few|TRDJ1|TRDV1|11|TRDD2
TGTGCTCTTGGGCCCACGCCTTCCTTGACTTTT
CALGPTPSLTF
>-|TRDJ2|TRAV29/DV5|20|TRDD3
TGTGCAGCAACTCCTGGGGTGAAACGTGGGGGATACGATTTGACAGCACAACTCTTCTTT
CAATPGVKRGGYDLTAQLFF
>once|TRDJ1|TRDV2|19|TRDD3
TGTGCCTGTGGCACCAGTACTGGGGGCCGCCCCCCTTACACCGATAAACTCATCTTT
CACGTSTGGRPPYTDKLIF
>-|TRDJ1|TRDV3|16|-
TGTGCCTTCCGCGTTCCTCCCGTACTGGATTTCGATAAACTCATCTTT
CAFRVPPVLDFDKLIF
>once|TRDJ2|TRDV1|15|-
TGTGCTCTTGGGGAGACCTACGCCCATACCCTCCAACTCTTCTTT
CALGETYAHTLQLFF
>medium-sized|TRDJ3|TRDV2|18|TRDD3
TGTGCCTGTGACACTGGGGGATACAACTCCTGGGACACCCGACAGATGTTTTTC
CACDTGGYNSWDTRQMFF
>-|TRDJ2|TRDV2|14|TRDD3
TGTGCCTGTGACACCGTGAGGGATACAGCAAAACTCTTCTTT
CACDTVRDTAKLFF
>-|TRDJ1|TRDV1|21|TRDD3
TGTGCTCTTGGGGAAGGTTCCCTCCCACTGGGGGATACACGGTACACCGATAAACTCATCTTT
CALGEGSLPLGDTRYTDKLIF
>few|TRDJ1|TRDV1|20|TRDD3
TGTGCTCTTGGGGAACTGGTCCCAGACCTTAACTGGGGGATATCCGATAAACTCATCTTT
CALGELVPDLNWGISDKLIF
>-|TRDJ1|TRDV1|17|-
TGTGCTCTTGGGGGTTCCCTTTACGGCAAAACTCCTAATAAACTCATCTTT
CALGGSLYGKTPNKLIF
>large|TRDJ3|TRDV2|17|TRDD3
TGTGCCTGTGACACCGCTGGGGGATACTGGGACACCCGACAGATGTTTTTC
CACDTAGGYWDTRQMFF
>few|TRDJ3|TRDV2|18|TRDD3
TGTGCCTGTGACACCGTGGGGGATAGCTCCTGGGACACCCGACAGATGTTTTTC
CACDTVGDSSWDTRQMFF
>-|TRDJ1|TRDV3|12|TRDD3
TGTGCCTTTCTCCAGCTGGGGGGTAAACTCATCTTT
CAFLQLGGKLIF
>-|TRDJ1|TRDV1|22|TRDD3
TGTGCTCTTGGGACCGCACTTCCTACCCTTTACTGGGGGATACCCTACACCGATAAGCTCATCTTT
CALGTALPTLYWGIPYTDKLIF
>-|TRDJ1|TRDV2|13|-
TGTGCCTGTGACCGGTACTGGATAGATAAACTCATCTTT
CACDRYWIDKLIF
>few|TRDJ3|TRDV3|21|-
TGTGCCTTTAGGTTTAGCCTGGGTGGGGATCCCCACTCCTGGGACACCCGACAGATGTTTTTC
CAFRFSLGGDPHSWDTRQMFF
>medium-sized|TRDJ1|TRDV2|19|-
TGTGCCTGTGACAGCCTCCTAAAGGGGACTACCTTTTACACCGATAAACTCATCTTT
CACDSLLKGTTFYTDKLIF
>few|TRDJ2|TRDV1|22|-
TGTGCTCTTGGGGTCCTCCCTTCCACGTTCCCCATTAGGCCCTTTTTGACAGCACAACTCTTCTTT
CALGVLPSTFPIRPFLTAQLFF
>few|TRDJ1|TRDV3|15|TRDD2
TGTGCCTTTCTTCCTATAAGGGGGTTAACCGATAAACTCATCTTT
CAFLPIRGLTDKLIF
>few|TRDJ1|TRDV2|16|TRDD3
TGTGCCTGTGACACGGAATTGGGGGATATAAACTATAAACTCATCTTT
CACDTELGDINYKLIF
>few|TRDJ1|TRDV1|22|TRDD3
TGTGCTCTTGGGGAGATCTACGACGGGGTTACTGGGGGACTAAAATACACAGATAAACTCATCTTT
CALGEIYDGVTGGLKYTDKLIF
>few|TRDJ1|TRDV1|20|TRDD3
TGTGCTCTTGGGGAACTGACATCCCGAAGTTGTACTGGGGGAACTCTGGGGCTCATCTTT
CALGELTSRSCTGGTLGLIF
>-|TRDJ1|TRDV3|13|-
TGTGCCTTCCGTCCTTCTACTCACAATAAACTCATCTTT
CAFRPSTHNKLIF
>few|TRDJ1|TRAV29/DV5|27|TRDD3
TGTGCAGCAACCCTCCTTCCAAGGAGTACTTCCCCCCTGATGGGGGATACAAAATCCCCGAACACCGATAAACTCATCTTT
CAATLLPRSTSPLMGDTKSPNTDKLIF
>-|TRDJ1|TRDV1|18|TRDD3
TGTGCTACTGGCCCCTACCTACCTCTTACTGGGGGACGCCTAAAACTCATCTTT
CATGPYLPLTGGRLKLIF
>-|TRDJ2|TRDV2|19|-
TGTGCCTGTGACACCGGCGAACGCAGAGGGGGAGCTTTGACAGCAAAACTCTTCTTT
CACDTGERRGGALTAKLFF